This entry concerns a single TCR beta chain. What antigen it recognizes has not been identified. Within one base of it there is no much larger clone, and no base qualities were kept. Patients with autoimmune disease history or receiving systemic immunosuppression were excluded from the trial. Peripheral blood for TCR sequencing was collected from all dose cohorts at baseline, on cycle 4 day 1, and on cycle 7 day 1. Samples came from an open-label, multicenter, first-in-human phase I dose-escalation trial of ivuxolimab. The trial enrolled adults with locally advanced or metastatic head and neck squamous cell, hepatocellular, melanoma or renal cell carcinoma. Before TCR sequencing, CD4+ T cells and CD8+ T cells from peripheral blood were sorted into separate populations. The data derive from a study of OX40 agonist ivuxolimab in advanced cancers. Concerning the study at large: Ivuxolimab was an agonistic, fully human IgG2 monoclonal antibody directed against OX40 (CD134), a costimulatory receptor. Intravenous ivuxolimab was administered to patients every 2 weeks at six dose levels: 0.01, 0.1, 0.3, 1.5, 3 and 10 mg/kg. Of the roughly 52 dose-escalation patients, hepatocellular carcinoma was present in about 20, melanoma in around 15, renal cell carcinoma in 9 and head and neck cancer in 9. In the dose-escalation cohort, 82.7% of patients were male, and the mean age was approximately 64 years, with a range of about 23 to 85. Patients were allowed to have had prior anti-PD-1, anti-PD-L1 or anti-CTLA-4 therapy, and approximately 40% of the dose-escalation patients had been treated with checkpoint inhibitors. Partial responses occurred in three dose-escalation patients, of whom one had hepatocellular carcinoma and two had cutaneous melanoma. Peripheral TCRbeta sequencing aimed to test whether ivuxolimab altered TCR sequence diversity and caused clonal T-cell expansion. The paper reports the monotherapy dose-escalation portion (N of about 47 patients) of the phase I ivuxolimab trial.

Beyond this particular receptor, the publication reports: At doses of 0.1 to 3.0 mg/kg, clonal expansion of both CD4+ and CD8+ T cells in blood was seen between baseline and week 6. After ivuxolimab, expanded clones were on average more numerous among CD8+ T cells than among CD4+ T cells. Low levels of normalized T-cell clonal expansion were also seen in some patients who did not respond. The antigen specificity of the clonally expanded peripheral T cells was not determined. Partial responders in the 0.1-3.0 mg/kg groups had among the lowest normalized peripheral clonal expansion, especially among CD8+ T cells.

The germline V gene gives CDR1 as SNHLY and CDR2 as FYNNEI. The CDR3 runs 17 residues from the cysteine to the phenylalanine. Only the CDR3 region is kept as DNA, spanning 51 bases read in frame from base 1. V is cut back by 1 base and J by 7 bases, with 6 bases in the junction unmatched. Genomic DNA was isolated from the sorted cells so that the TCRbeta CDR3 region could be sequenced. TCRbeta CDR3 regions were sequenced using the immunoSEQ Assay. TCRdb retrieved this table from immuneACCESS and kept in-frame rearrangements only. Not all clones are present; in checked studies, unresolved V genes account for under half, and no reason is known for the remainder. The sample records over 65,000 clones, roughly 88% of which are singletons. The ten largest clonotypes hold 0.25% to 0.3% of the sample.

Recombination connected TRBV2 to TRBJ2-1, with 14 central nucleotides matching TRBD2. The source of this sequence is an adult with an advanced solid tumor such as melanoma, head and neck, liver or kidney cancer. The sample here was CD4+ or CD8+ T cells sorted from blood, taken in a trial of the OX40 agonist ivuxolimab. The CDR3 region reads CASSEGGLAGGLNEQFF. The bases are TGTGCCAGCAGTGAAGGAGGACTAGCGGGAGGTTTGAATGAGCAGTTCTTC.